Listed below are T cell receptor beta chains from one sample, sequenced in a study of shared T cell receptors in the human thymus. Repertoires were generated with immunoSEQ multiplex PCR, while TCRdb's copy carries only in-frame clones and drops some. Of about 540,000 clones detected, 78% appear once; the ten largest clones hold around 0.013%. The same sample was also studied in work on human thymus T cells.

Material for sequencing was thymocytes. Receptors originate from a boy under two years old with a congenital heart defect. Each CDR3 is given with its conserved first and last residue. The D gene is left open where the match is weak.

CDR3aa | CDR3nt | d_gene | j_gene | v_gene
CASSPLAEAYNEQFF | TGCGCCAGCAGCCCCCTGGCGGAAGCCTACAATGAGCAGTTCTTC | NA | TRBJ2-1 | TRBV4-3
CASSPLGQGGEKLFF | TGTGCCAGCAGCCCCTTAGGACAGGGTGGTGAAAAACTGTTTTTT | TRBD1 | TRBJ1-4 | TRBV7-6
CASSDGGNTIYF | TGTGCCAGCAGTGACGGCGGAAACACCATATATTTT | NA | TRBJ1-3 | TRBV6-4
CASSFYRGIYEQYF | TGCGCCAGCAGCTTTTACCGCGGGATCTACGAGCAGTACTTC | NA | TRBJ2-7 | TRBV5-1
CASGLANGTGGWDEQYF | TGTGCTAGTGGTTTGGCTAATGGAACAGGGGGTTGGGACGAGCAGTACTTC | TRBD1 | TRBJ2-7 | TRBV12-5
CSVVGHYVSYNEQFF | TGCAGCGTTGTAGGTCACTACGTCTCCTACAATGAGCAGTTCTTC | NA | TRBJ2-1 | TRBV29-1
CASSLVAGGRYEQYF | TGTGCCAGCAGTTTAGTAGCGGGAGGACGCTACGAGCAGTACTTC | TRBD2 | TRBJ2-7 | TRBV27
CASSLRSSGLSYEQYF | TGTGCCAGCAGCTTGAGGTCCTCAGGGTTATCCTACGAGCAGTACTTC | NA | TRBJ2-7 | TRBV5-8
CAHGGREHEQYF | TGTGCCCATGGGGGGAGGGAACACGAGCAGTACTTC | TRBD2 | TRBJ2-7 | TRBV10-3
CASSSGWTGAEQYF | TGTGCCAGCAGCTCCGGCTGGACAGGGGCCGAGCAGTACTTC | TRBD1 | TRBJ2-7 | TRBV7-2